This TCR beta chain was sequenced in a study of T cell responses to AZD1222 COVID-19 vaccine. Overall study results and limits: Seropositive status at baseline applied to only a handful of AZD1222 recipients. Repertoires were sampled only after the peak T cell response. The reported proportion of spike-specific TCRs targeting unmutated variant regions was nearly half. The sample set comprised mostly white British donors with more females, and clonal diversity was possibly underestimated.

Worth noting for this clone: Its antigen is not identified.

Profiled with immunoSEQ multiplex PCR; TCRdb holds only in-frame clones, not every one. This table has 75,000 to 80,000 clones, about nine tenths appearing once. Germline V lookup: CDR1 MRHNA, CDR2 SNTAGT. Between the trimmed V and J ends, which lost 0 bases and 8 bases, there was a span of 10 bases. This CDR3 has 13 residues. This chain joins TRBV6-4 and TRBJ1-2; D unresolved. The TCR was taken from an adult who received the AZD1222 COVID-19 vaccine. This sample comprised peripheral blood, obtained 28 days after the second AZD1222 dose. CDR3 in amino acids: CASSDSQVGGYTF. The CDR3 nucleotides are TGTGCCAGCAGTGACTCCCAGGTGGGGGGCTACACCTTC.